This entry features one TCR beta chain sequence. Its cognate antigen is unknown. The data belong to a study of beta chain features in type 1 diabetes. Study as a whole: Age, gender and cell yields were alike across patients and healthy donors.

Regarding the study as a whole: Researchers reported that naive, central memory and Treg TCRB repertoires appeared more similar in patients than in healthy donors. All four CD4+ subsets from Type 1 diabetes patients carried moderately but significantly shorter TCRB CDR3s.

Investigators reverse transcribed all isolated RNA, so they sequenced expressed TCRB transcripts. Libraries were prepared by immunoSEQ multiplex PCR; TCRdb keeps only in-frame clonotypes and omits some of them. The sample has 300,000 to 350,000 clones, less than 10% seen once. The CDR3 is made up of 12 amino acids. The V end lost 5 bases, the J end lost 6 bases, and 9 bases lay between the germline ends. Germline-derived CDR1 and CDR2 are SGHTA and FQGNSA. Cells sorted by CD45RO/CCR7/CD25/CD127/CD95/CD27 comprised CD4+ naive, central memory, regulatory and stem cell-like memory cells. The rearrangement joins TRBV7-2 to TRBJ2-3; D gene unclear. This sequence was found in a woman between 18 and 29 years old in good health. The sequencing sample was made of central memory CD4+ T cells from blood. The CDR3 DNA reads TGTGCCAGCAGCCCCGCTTGGGATACGCAGTATTTT. Translation: CASSPAWDTQYF. The whole variable domain, remainder taken from reference TRBV7-2 and TRBJ2-3, is GAGVSQSPSNKVTEKGKDVELRCDPISGHTALYWYRQSLGQGLEFLIYFQGNSAPDKSGLPSDRFSAERTGGSVSTLTIQRTQQEDSAVYLCASSPAWDTQYFGPGTRLTVL.